This T cell receptor (beta chain) originates from a study of T cell repertoires in cytomegalovirus infection. Points from the study as a whole: HLA-C-restricted CMV clonotypes gave the most frequent clonotype in two of eight donors. Carriers of CMV plus the relevant HLA were identified by cumulative public TCR beta family frequency.

This clonotype came up many times. The target antigen is unknown. Trimming took 5 bases from V and 5 from J, leaving 20 bases between them. The CDR3 consists of 16 residues. CDR1 and CDR2 from the germline V gene are SGHTA and FQGNSA. TCRdb re-called the reads through MiXCR, storing one row per CDR3 protein. This table has 200,000 to 300,000 distinct CDR3 sequences, about 12% appearing once. Sequenced input: PBMCs. The sequence came from a human donor in good health (CMV status not recorded). Some clones in this sample may be carry-over from other donors' samples. The rearrangement links TRBV7-2 to TRBJ2-3, with D perhaps TRBD1 (8 bases). CDR3 region: CASSKGGAGGRDTQYF. The CDR3 nucleotides read TGTGCCAGCAGCAAGGGGGGGGCAGGGGGCAGAGATACGCAGTATTTT. Combining the CDR3 with reference TRBV7-2 and TRBJ2-3 gives the whole variable domain GAGVSQSPSNKVTEKGKDVELRCDPISGHTALYWYRQSLGQGLEFLIYFQGNSAPDKSGLPSDRFSAERTGGSVSTLTIQRTQQEDSAVYLCASSKGGAGGRDTQYFGPGTRLTVL.